This T cell receptor (beta chain) was identified during a study of blood T cells in healthy people across ages. A second PCR, run for about 7 to 11 cycles, used a sample-barcoded 5' primer plus a J-beta primer mix. TCRdb passed the 5' RACE reads through MiXCR, listing each CDR3 protein once. The sample records hundreds of thousands of distinct CDR3 sequences, 22% being singletons. Germline CDR1 SNHLY, CDR2 FYNNEI. With 1 base removed from V and 7 bases from J, the gap between germline ends came to 8 bases. The CDR3 is made up of 13 amino acids. This TCR came from a man between 65 and 85 years old in good health. The specimen sequenced was blood. The chain links TRBV2 to TRBJ2-1; D not resolved. CDR3: CASSEGLPNEQFF. CDR3 in DNA: TGTGCCAGCAGTGAAGGGCTTCCTAATGAGCAGTTCTTC.